A selection of T cell receptor beta chains follows, all from one sample in a study of T cell responses to AZD1222 COVID-19 vaccine. Clones were read by immunoSEQ multiplex PCR, and TCRdb kept only the in-frame ones, dropping some. Among roughly 70,000 clones listed, 75% to 90% were seen once. Specimen: peripheral blood, collected 28 days after the second AZD1222 dose. These receptors came from an adult who received the AZD1222 COVID-19 vaccine. CDR3s include the opening cysteine and the closing phenylalanine or tryptophan.

13 TRBV28 CASLQSGPYGYTF
13 TRBV6-2/TRBV6-3 CASSLTENQPQHF
16 TRBV9 CASSVEGNRRGGGYTF
17 TRBV28 CASSTVAASGQRNTIYF
17 TRBV6-2/TRBV6-3 CASSYLLKPTGIQTQYF
14 TRBV9 CASSVTQGGTEAFF
11 TRBV29-1 CSVEAPETQYF
12 TRBV6-2/TRBV6-3 CASSWGNTEAFF
16 TRBV5-1 CASRIPLGPQGNEQFF
15 TRBV2 CASRGDRGPYNEQFF
14 TRBV27 CASSVTTSTDTQYF
13 TRBV7-9 CASGESGNDGYTF
14 TRBV3-1/TRBV3-2 CASSQVQVSYEQYF
14 TRBV19 CASQRGGPGQPQHF
14 TRBV6-5 CASRTTGEPDSLHF
13 TRBV5-1 CASSLGSSYEQYF
16 TRBV10-2 CASRDMGTGVLYEQYF
14 TRBV7-9 CASSLGANTGELFF
15 TRBV3-1/TRBV3-2 CASSQGSGGWETQYF
14 TRBV28 CASSRDRISHEQYF
13 TRBV10-3 CARRQGTFYGYTF
16 TRBV28 CASSPARGSFAQPQHF
16 TRBV9 CASSPPDVEPNYGYTF
19 TRBV11-2 CASSPYPGTSGGGSGELFF
14 TRBV5-4 CASSRDRENTEAFF
18 TRBV6-4 CASSTGTSGGRITGELFF
16 TRBV11-2 CASSSPSRGGPGELFF
13 TRBV3-1/TRBV3-2 CASSQIGRDGYTF
17 TRBV18 CASSPPGSISSYNEQFF
14 TRBV7-2 CASSLFGGTYEQYF
17 TRBV14 CASSPLGTNNPYNEQFF
15 TRBV4-3 CASSQVTRATGELFF
11 TRBV7-9 CASRVGNEQYF
16 TRBV4-1 CASSQGTSGGSYEQYF
11 TRBV12-3/TRBV12-4 CASSLQYGYTF
18 TRBV5-1 CASSSLMTAGLLSIEQYF
18 TRBV30 CAWRHRGDKNTGANVLTF
13 TRBV19 CASRLGGNTEAFF
15 TRBV9 CASSVVLNSNTEAFF
16 TRBV2 CASSENLRQTQETQYF
12 TRBV10-2 CASSGQLYEQYF
13 TRBV7-9 CASTLTGLDEQYF
15 TRBV5-4 CASSPFDGVNTEAFF
15 TRBV5-1 CASSLAQANTGELFF
14 TRBV9 CASSPWTEGTEAFF
15 TRBV7-8 CASQTGQGGNQPQHF
16 TRBV5-6 CASSLGGLGSNQPQHF
14 TRBV6-2/TRBV6-3 CASSSGPTYNEQFF
14 TRBV19 CASSSGNRGGKLFF
16 TRBV19 CASSIVRSFSAGELFF
14 TRBV2 CASSGGGYYNEQFF
19 TRBV11-3 CASSRPIGLAYTSTDTQYF
15 TRBV5-1 CASSLSPGGSYEQYF
16 TRBV2 CASKRGMTGSYGEQYF
14 TRBV2 CASSEWYRPYEQYF
14 TRBV5-1 CASSLSQGAYGYTF
15 TRBV29-1 CSVVSRGMSLGGYTF